The 26 T cell receptor beta chains listed next were all sequenced from one sample in a study of early T cells in non-severe SARS-CoV-2 infection. TCRdb recomputed calls from the 5' RACE reads with MiXCR, one row per CDR3 protein. The table records tens of thousands of distinct CDR3 sequences, 10% to 15% of them present only once. Sequenced material: whole blood, taken at baseline. Receptors were obtained from an adult who was a healthcare worker with PCR-confirmed SARS-CoV-2 infection or an uninfected control (not recorded which). The donor label of this sample is uncertain.

The gene calls are TRBV5-1 and TRBJ2-1; D ambiguous. Germline CDR1 reads SGHRS; CDR2 reads YFSETQ. The CDR3 consists of 15 residues. V dropped 0 bases and J dropped 8 bases, with 15 bases sitting between them. The CDR3 nucleotides read TGCGCCAGCAGCTTGGATATCGGCCCGGTGGATGAGCAGTTCTTC. Encoded protein: CASSLDIGPVDEQFF. Supplemented by reference TRBV5-1 and TRBJ2-1, the full variable domain reads KAGVTQTPRYLIKTRGQQVTLSCSPISGHRSVSWYQQTPGQGLQFLFEYFSETQRNKGNFPGRFSGRQFSNSRSEMNVSTLELGDSALYLCASSLDIGPVDEQFFGPGTRLTVL.

The sample holds many counts of this clonotype. This sequence joins TRBV6-2 or TRBV6-3 and TRBJ1-1; 8 bases match TRBD1. Germline assignment: CDR1 MNHEY and CDR2 SVGEGT. The CDR3 totals 13 residues. Germline trimming cut 8 bases from V and 0 bases from J; bases unmatched to any gene: 2. CDR3 bases: TGTGCCAGCGGACAGGGAATGAACACTGAAGCTTTCTTT. Amino acids: CASGQGMNTEAFF.

This clonotype was seen a few times. V is TRBV1 and J is TRBJ2-7. TRBV1 is a recognized pseudogene. This CDR3 region has 13 residues. Written as DNA, the CDR3 is TGCACCAGCAGACCGAGGCAGGACGGCGAGCAGTACTTC. Protein sequence: CTSRPRQDGEQYF.

This clonotype was observed at least ten times. This chain connects TRBV20-1 to TRBJ2-2, with 8 bases aligning to TRBD2. The CDR3 runs 15 residues. Germline assignment: CDR1 DFQATT and CDR2 SNEGSKA (reference sequence). V gave up 3 bases and J gave up 6 bases; unmatched junction bases: 9. The DNA of the CDR3 is TGCAGTGCTAGGGCGCTCGCGGGAGGCCCCGGGGAGCTGTTTTTT. Its protein product is CSARALAGGPGELFF.

This clonotype was picked up a small number of times. The chain employs TRBV5-1 and TRBJ2-2, with no clear D. Germline V lookup: CDR1 SGHRS, CDR2 YFSETQ. Trimming stripped 1 base from V and 0 bases from J, with 16 bases between. The CDR3 covers 18 residues. CDR3 coding DNA: TGCGCCAGCAGCTTGCAAGGGTACCTTAGTTCGAACACCGGGGAGCTGTTTTTT. Its protein is CASSLQGYLSSNTGELFF.

The chain carries TRBV5-1 and TRBJ2-5, with 7 bases fitting TRBD2. The CDR3 totals 14 residues. Germline V lookup: CDR1 SGHRS, CDR2 YFSETQ. V was clipped by 2 bases and J by 3 bases; unmatched bases: 4. The CDR3, as DNA: TGCGCCAGCAGCTTTGCAGGGAGGGAAGAGACCCAGTACTTC. The encoded protein is CASSFAGREETQYF.

This clonotype was detected ten times or more. The V call is TRBV29-1, the J call TRBJ1-1; weak D call: TRBD1 (6 bases). Germline CDR1 SQVTM, CDR2 ANQGSEA. CDR3 length equals 11 residues. V was cut by 7 bases and J by 1 base, with 7 bases left in between. DNA of the CDR3: TGCAGCGGGACAGAGAACACTGAAGCTTTCTTT. This sequence encodes CSGTENTEAFF.

The table lists this clonotype with many counts. J is TRBJ2-3 and V is TRBV19, with D possibly being TRBD2 (5 bases). CDR3 length equals 13 residues. V was clipped by 5 bases and J by 4 bases, with 10 bases between them. The germline gives CDR1 LNHDA, CDR2 SQIVND (reference sequence). CDR3 residues: CASSATRADTQYF. Here the CDR3 DNA reads TGTGCCAGTAGTGCCACTAGAGCAGATACGCAGTATTTT.

CDR3 sequence (DNA): TGTGCCAGCTCTCTTGGACTAGCGGGAGCAGAGACCCAGTACTTC. It translates to CASSLGLAGAETQYF. V usage is TRBV18 and J usage is TRBJ2-5; TRBD2 matches at 13 bases. Germline assignment: CDR1 KGHSH and CDR2 LQKENI. CDR3 length: 15 residues. V was pared by 6 bases and J by 4 bases, with 5 bases of the junction left unmatched. The full variable domain, with the rest looked up from reference TRBV18 and TRBJ2-5, is NAGVMQNPRHLVRRRGQEARLRCSPMKGHSHVYWYRQLPEEGLKFMVYLQKENIIDESGMPKERFSAEFPKEGPSILRIQQVVRGDSAAYFCASSLGLAGAETQYFGPGTRLLVL.

The chain has TRBV12-3 or TRBV12-4 and TRBJ1-2, with a possible D match to TRBD1 (5 bases). The CDR3 length is 15 residues. V lost 6 bases and J 0 bases, leaving 14 bases between the germline ends. The DNA of the CDR3 is TGTGCCAGCAGCCCACGCCGGGACTCTAACTATGGCTACACCTTC. It encodes CASSPRRDSNYGYTF.

This clonotype occurred many times. The chain joins TRBV25-1 to TRBJ1-3; TRBD1 aligns across 9 bases. Germline V CDR1 and CDR2: MGHDK, SYGVNS. The CDR3 contains 15 residues. The junction had 0 bases not matched to a gene; V was cut back by 1 base and J by 2 bases. The CDR3 DNA is TGTGCCAGCAGTGAATGGGACAGGGCTGGAAACACCATATATTTT. This gives the protein CASSEWDRAGNTIYF.

This clonotype has more than one count but fewer than ten. J is TRBJ2-5 and V is TRBV5-4; D gene unclear. The V and J ends lost 0 bases and 5 bases respectively, with 11 bases between them. Germline V gives CDR1 SGHNT, CDR2 YYREEE (reference sequence). The CDR3 runs to 14 residues. DNA for the CDR3: TGTGCCAGCAGCTTGGCGGGCAGCCCTGAGACCCAGTACTTC. The encoded protein is CASSLAGSPETQYF.

This clonotype was counted at least ten times. The V gene is TRBV12-3 or TRBV12-4, the J gene TRBJ2-3; D might be TRBD1 (8 bases). CDR3 length: 16 amino acids. Trimming took 7 bases from V and 7 from J, leaving 24 bases between them. CDR3 region: CASTPVGGQGAYTQYF. For the CDR3, the DNA is TGTGCCAGCACTCCTGTGGGAGGGCAGGGGGCTTATACGCAGTATTTT.

This clonotype showed up just a few times. The chain joins TRBV11-3 to TRBJ2-7; possibly TRBD1 for D (5 bases). V lost 4 bases and J lost 2, with 15 bases in between. Germline-derived CDR1 and CDR2 are SGHNT and YENEEA. There are 15 residues in the CDR3. The CDR3 region is CASSSQEGDTYEQYF. CDR3 nucleotides: TGTGCCAGCAGCTCCCAAGAAGGGGATACCTACGAGCAGTACTTC.

The V and J genes are TRBV12-3 or TRBV12-4 and TRBJ1-5; no clear D gene. There are 14 residues in the CDR3. Trimming removed 4 bases at V and 0 bases at J, with 7 bases between. In DNA, the CDR3 is TGTGCCAGCAGTTACGTGGATAGCAATCAGCCCCAGCATTTT. It codes for CASSYVDSNQPQHF.

DNA of the CDR3: TGTGCCAGCAGCTCCTCGCGACTAGCGGGGGGGTACGAGCAGTACTTC. Its translation is CASSSSRLAGGYEQYF. The V gene is TRBV7-2, the J gene TRBJ2-7, with TRBD2 matching over 14 bases. Trimming cost V 4 bases and J 4 bases; bases outside gene matches: 6. The germline CDR1 and CDR2 sequences are SGHTA and FQGNSA. The CDR3 is 16 amino acids.

A few counts support this clonotype. The chain is built from TRBV7-6 and TRBJ2-7; no definite D call. The CDR3 runs to 13 residues. Trimming took off 0 bases at V and 3 bases at J, with 6 bases between the two ends. Germline V gene sequence: CDR1 SGHVS, CDR2 FNYEAQ. The CDR3 DNA reads TGTGCCAGCAGCTTAGCGCAAAGCTACGAGCAGTACTTC. Its translation: CASSLAQSYEQYF.

The chain uses TRBV19 and TRBJ2-7; D is tentatively TRBD1 or TRBD2 (5 bases each). The CDR3 totals 15 residues. The V gene lost 5 bases and the J gene lost 1 base, with 15 bases spanning the gap. Germline V gives CDR1 LNHDA, CDR2 SQIVND (reference sequence). CDR3 nucleotides: TGTGCCAGTAGTCGATACGGGACGGCTTCCTACGAGCAGTACTTC. It codes for CASSRYGTASYEQYF. Full variable domain (rest looked up from reference TRBV19 and TRBJ2-7): DGGITQSPKYLFRKEGQNVTLSCEQNLNHDAMYWYRQDPGQGLRLIYYSQIVNDFQKGDIAEGYSVSREKKESFPLTVTSAQKNPTAFYLCASSRYGTASYEQYFGPGTRLTVT.

This clonotype was seen a few times. The chain recombines TRBV11-2 with TRBJ2-4, with a possible D match to TRBD1 (6 bases). The CDR3 covers 16 residues. The V gene lost 5 bases and the J gene lost 0 bases, with 14 bases spanning the gap. CDR1 and CDR2 (germline): SGHAT, FQNNGV. Here the CDR3 reads CASSPRAGAAKNIQYF. CDR3 nucleotide sequence: TGTGCCAGCAGCCCCAGAGCAGGGGCAGCCAAAAACATTCAGTACTTC.

The V gene is TRBV11-1, the J gene TRBJ2-7, with D possibly TRBD2 on 6 matching bases. Germline V gene sequence: CDR1 SGHAT, CDR2 FQDESV (reference sequence). The CDR3 is 18 amino acids. With 5 bases removed from V and 2 bases from J, the gap between germline ends came to 25 bases. The CDR3, as DNA: TGTGCCAGCAGCCCCGTAAACCGTCCGCGGGATAGACCCTACGAGCAGTACTTC. Protein product: CASSPVNRPRDRPYEQYF. Based on the CDR3 plus reference TRBV11-1 and TRBJ2-7, the full variable domain is EAEVAQSPRYKITEKSQAVAFWCDPISGHATLYWYRQILGQGPELLVQFQDESVVDDSQLPKDRFSAERLKGVDSTLKIQPAELGDSAMYLCASSPVNRPRDRPYEQYFGPGTRLTVT.

This clonotype was counted only a few times. The rearrangement links TRBV27 to TRBJ2-6, with 7 bases matching TRBD1. Germline loops: CDR1 MNHEY, CDR2 SMNVEV (reference sequence). This CDR3 has 17 residues. V lost 5 bases to trimming and J lost 1 base; unmatched junction nucleotides: 8. This chain's CDR3 is CASSIGTVESGANVLTF. CDR3 in DNA: TGTGCCAGCAGTATCGGGACAGTAGAATCTGGGGCCAACGTCCTGACTTTC.

This clonotype was picked up a small number of times. This sequence joins TRBV5-1 and TRBJ2-1, with 13 positions matching TRBD2. Germline CDR1 SGHRS, CDR2 YFSETQ. The V segment lost 0 bases and the J segment 7 bases; nucleotides outside the gene matches: 10. The CDR3 contains 18 residues. In nucleotides, the CDR3 is TGCGCCAGCAGCTTGGGCGGACTAGCGGGAGTCTCTGATAATGAGCAGTTCTTC. Protein: CASSLGGLAGVSDNEQFF.

This clonotype was seen a handful of times. The V and J genes are TRBV9 and TRBJ2-7; D is ambiguous. This CDR3 contains 13 residues. V was trimmed by 0 bases and J by 6 bases, leaving 10 bases between them. The germline CDR1 and CDR2 sequences are SGDLS and YYNGEE. CDR3 protein: CASSVAGEREQYF. The CDR3 nucleotides read TGTGCCAGCAGCGTAGCTGGGGAACGCGAGCAGTACTTC.

This clonotype showed up just a few times. The gene calls are TRBV20-1 and TRBJ2-7; 10 nucleotides agree with TRBD1. The V gene's germline CDR1 is DFQATT and CDR2 SNEGSKA (reference sequence). The CDR3 length is 15 residues. The J segment lost 6 bases and the V segment lost 0 bases, leaving 8 bases of the junction unmatched. The CDR3 loop is CSARDPVTGGSEQYF. The CDR3, as DNA: TGCAGTGCTAGAGATCCCGTGACAGGGGGCAGCGAGCAGTACTTC.

This clonotype turned up a few times. The chain combines TRBV5-5 with TRBJ1-5; TRBD1 matches at 7 bases. J gave up 4 bases and V 3 bases, and 7 bases lay outside the gene matches. The CDR3 has 15 amino acids. The germline gives CDR1 SGHKS, CDR2 YYEKEE (reference sequence). CDR3 sequence: CASSSGQEINQPQHF. CDR3 coding DNA: TGTGCCAGCAGCTCAGGACAGGAGATTAATCAGCCCCAGCATTTT.

This clonotype was counted many times. V is TRBV7-9 and J is TRBJ1-6, with D unresolved. Trimming took off 4 bases at V and 7 bases at J, with 8 bases between the two ends. CDR1 is SEHNR, CDR2 FQNEAQ, per germline (reference sequence). The CDR3 spans 13 residues. The CDR3 loop reads CASSSIRNSPLHF. CDR3 bases: TGTGCCAGCAGCTCAATCAGGAATTCACCCCTCCACTTT.